The clone carrying this T cell receptor (beta chain) has ten or more counts. What it recognizes is unknown. TCRdb re-analysed the 5' RACE reads in MiXCR, keeping a single row per CDR3 protein. The table has under 300,000 distinct CDR3 sequences, roughly 10% seen once. The sample belongs to a study of CD8 T cells in ankylosing spondylitis. The CDR3 is 13 amino acids. V was pared by 6 bases and J by 7 bases, with 12 bases between. Study-wide results and limits: As reported, disease-linked clones showed significant enrichment in matched ankylosing spondylitis synovial fluid.

The receptor's source is a male donor with ankylosing spondylitis or in good health (not recorded which). This chain joins TRBV12-3 or TRBV12-4 and TRBJ2-2; D possibly corresponds to TRBD2 (5 bases). Input material: blood, either unsorted or a sorted T cell fraction (not recorded which). The CDR3, as DNA: TGTGCCAGCAGCGCCGACTACGGCGGGGAGCTGTTTTTT. This codes for CASSADYGGELFF.